This TCR beta chain was found in a study of blood T cell repertoires in COVID-19. Data came from immunoSEQ multiplex PCR; TCRdb stores just in-frame clones and leaves some out. The sample lists just over 300,000 clones, roughly 90% occurring once. Specimen: peripheral blood. This TCR was sampled from a woman aged 25 to 39 with COVID-19, enrolled during active disease.

CDR3 nucleotides: TGCGCCAGCAGCTCCCGGGACAGATCTAACTATGGCTACACCTTC. Its translation: CASSSRDRSNYGYTF. The V call is TRBV5-1, the J call TRBJ1-2; 7 nucleotides agree with TRBD1. The CDR3 runs 15 residues. Germline CDR1 and CDR2: SGHRS and YFSETQ. The ends lost 3 bases at V and 0 bases at J; junction bases unmatched: 5.